This T cell receptor beta chain was recorded in a study of graft-versus-host responses after intestinal transplantation. The overall study: Each patient got anti-thymocyte globulin induction, then tacrolimus and steroids for about 3 years.

A word on this clone: Its antigen is undetermined.

Study-level findings and limits: HvG clone declines early post-transplant were associated with peak circulating GvH levels. Analysis identified GvH clones in recipient marrow, with some appearing first in ileum or blood.

Produced via immunoSEQ multiplex PCR; TCRdb's table is partial and in-frame only. The data hold roughly 14,000 clones, with around 74% observed a single time. V lost 5 bases, J lost 10 bases, and 8 bases stayed unmatched. The germline V gene has CDR1 SGHDN and CDR2 FVKESK. This CDR3 spans 14 amino acids. Both intraepithelial and lamina propria lymphocytes were released by processing graft tissue. Sequenced material: ileum tissue, taken 14 days after transplant. The V gene is TRBV14, the J gene TRBJ2-1; 10 positions match TRBD2. This TCR was recovered from a human patient who received an intestinal transplant, so some T cells may come from the graft donor. The CDR3 sequence is CASSKQTSGYEQFF. CDR3 bases: TGTGCCAGCAGCAAACAGACTAGCGGGTACGAGCAGTTCTTC.